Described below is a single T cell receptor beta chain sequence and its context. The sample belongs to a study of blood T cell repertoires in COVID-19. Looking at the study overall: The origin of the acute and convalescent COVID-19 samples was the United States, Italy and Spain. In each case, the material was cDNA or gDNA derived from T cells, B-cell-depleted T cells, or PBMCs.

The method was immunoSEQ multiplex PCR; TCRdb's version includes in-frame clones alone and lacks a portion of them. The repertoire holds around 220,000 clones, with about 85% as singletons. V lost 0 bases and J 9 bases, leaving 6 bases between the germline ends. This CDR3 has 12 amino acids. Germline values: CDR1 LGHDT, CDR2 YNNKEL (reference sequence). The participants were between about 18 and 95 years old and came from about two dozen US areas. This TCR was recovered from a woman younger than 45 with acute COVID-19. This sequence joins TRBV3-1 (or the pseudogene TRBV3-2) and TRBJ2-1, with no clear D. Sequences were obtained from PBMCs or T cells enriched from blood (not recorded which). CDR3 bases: TGTGCCAGCAGCCAAGATTTGCGTGAGCAGTTCTTC. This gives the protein CASSQDLREQFF.